These 25 T cell receptor beta chains share one sample of origin, sequenced in a study of cytomegalovirus exposure and HLA in healthy donors (dated by TCRdb to between 2016 and 2019). The protocol used for the library was the immunoSEQ multiplex PCR assay. The table comes from immuneACCESS by way of TCRdb, which keeps in-frame sequences with V and J called. Part of the clones is missing from these tables; in studies checked, under half for an unresolved V gene and the rest for unknown reasons. This sample gives 60,000 to 80,000 clones in total; around 85% of them show up just once. The top ten clonotypes cover 2.5% to 3.5% of the sample. Sequenced input: PBMCs. The receptors originated from a man aged 25-45 years in good health and CMV-seronegative.

The genes are TRBV2 and TRBJ1-2; possible D gene TRBD1, 5 bases. The germline V gene encodes CDR1 SNHLY and CDR2 FYNNEI. The CDR3 is 12 amino acids. With 7 bases removed from V and 8 bases from J, the gap between germline ends came to 14 bases. This chain's CDR3 is CASKVRVGGYTF. The CDR3 DNA sequence: TGTGCCAGCAAGGTCAGGGTGGGCGGCTACACCTTC.

The chain couples TRBV2 to TRBJ1-6; D possibly corresponds to TRBD1 (6 bases). CDR1 and CDR2 from the germline V gene are SNHLY and FYNNEI. The CDR3 covers 15 residues. V lost 6 bases and J 7 bases, leaving 16 bases between the germline ends. The CDR3 region has the DNA TGTGCCAGCAGCCAATATTTACAGGGAAATTCACCCCTCCACTTT. This gives the protein CASSQYLQGNSPLHF.

J is TRBJ1-1 and V is TRBV5-1, with 8 bases matching TRBD1. CDR1 and CDR2 from the germline V gene are SGHRS and YFSETQ. With 4 bases clipped from V and 4 bases from J, the junction kept 9 bases outside the gene matches. The CDR3 is 15 residues long. CDR3 protein: CASSRDPQGVTEAFF. The DNA of the CDR3 is TGCGCCAGCAGCCGTGACCCACAGGGGGTCACTGAAGCTTTCTTT.

This clone has a handful of counts. The V gene is TRBV7-9, the J gene TRBJ1-1; TRBD1 might be the D (5 bases). The germline gives CDR1 SEHNR, CDR2 FQNEAQ (reference sequence). CDR3 length: 15 residues. Trimming cost V 5 bases and J 1 base, with 14 bases left between them. The CDR3 sequence is CASSPRGIANTEAFF. CDR3 DNA sequence: TGTGCCAGCAGCCCAAGGGGCATTGCGAACACTGAAGCTTTCTTT.

This chain links TRBV14 with TRBJ2-7; the D gene is possibly TRBD2 (5 bases). There are 13 residues in the CDR3. Germline V lookup: CDR1 SGHDN, CDR2 FVKESK. Trimming removed 5 bases from V and 1 base from J, with 9 bases in between. Here the CDR3 DNA reads TGTGCCAGCAGCTTCACGGGGTCCTACGAGCAGTACTTC. Its translation: CASSFTGSYEQYF.

The CDR3 DNA sequence: TGTGCCAGCAGCCTCCAGCGACAGGCCTTGAACACTGAAGCTTTCTTT. Residues: CASSLQRQALNTEAFF. This rearrangement joins TRBV7-8 to TRBJ1-1, with D possibly matching TRBD1 (6 bases). Germline V gene lookup returns CDR1 SGHVS and CDR2 FQNEAQ. With 5 bases removed from V and 0 bases from J, the gap between germline ends came to 16 bases. There are 16 residues in the CDR3.

This chain joins TRBV27 and TRBJ1-2; the D is unclear. CDR3 length: 12 amino acids. V was clipped by 8 bases and J by 9 bases, with 16 bases between them. The germline CDR1 and CDR2 sequences are MNHEY and SMNVEV (reference sequence). As DNA, the CDR3 is TGTGCCAGCGGACTCACCGGGGTGCGCTACACCTTC. Protein sequence: CASGLTGVRYTF.

This chain connects TRBV6-1 to TRBJ2-5; 10 bases align to TRBD2. V was clipped by 11 bases and J by 3 bases; unmatched bases: 12. CDR3 size: 15 residues. CDR1 and CDR2 (germline): MNHNS, SASEGT. The CDR3 loop reads CAGDRAGGREETQYF. The CDR3 DNA reads TGTGCCGGGGACCGAGCGGGGGGGCGGGAAGAGACCCAGTACTTC.

This CDR3 reads CASSSGKINEQFF. CDR3 DNA sequence: TGTGCCAGCAGCTCCGGGAAAATCAATGAGCAGTTCTTC. The genes are TRBV7-8 and TRBJ2-1; weak D call: TRBD2 (5 bases). V gave up 4 bases and J gave up 6 bases, with 10 bases separating them. The germline V gene encodes CDR1 SGHVS and CDR2 FQNEAQ. The CDR3 length is 13 residues.

The chain joins TRBV5-1 to TRBJ1-2; D not resolved. The CDR3 has 13 residues. V shed 4 bases and J shed 2 bases, with 9 bases lying between them. Germline V lookup: CDR1 SGHRS, CDR2 YFSETQ. The CDR3 here is CASSPFINYGYTF. CDR3 sequence (DNA): TGCGCCAGCAGCCCTTTTATAAACTATGGCTACACCTTC. Using reference TRBV5-1 and TRBJ1-2 for the parts outside the CDR3, the full variable domain is KAGVTQTPRYLIKTRGQQVTLSCSPISGHRSVSWYQQTPGQGLQFLFEYFSETQRNKGNFPGRFSGRQFSNSRSEMNVSTLELGDSALYLCASSPFINYGYTFGSGTRLTVV.

The chain carries TRBV5-4 and TRBJ1-3; the D is unclear. CDR1 and CDR2 (germline): SGHNT, YYREEE (reference sequence). CDR3 size: 13 residues. V was trimmed by 1 base and J by 1 base, leaving 3 bases between them. In DNA form, the CDR3 reads TGTGCCAGCAGCTTGTCATCTGGAAACACCATATATTTT. This sequence encodes CASSLSSGNTIYF.

This clone has a single count. The rearrangement links TRBV27 to TRBJ1-2; the match to TRBD1 covers 9 bases. The CDR3 is 13 residues long. V shed 6 bases, J shed 8 bases, and the junction held 7 bases outside the gene matches. CDR1 MNHEY and CDR2 SMNVEV come from the germline V gene (reference sequence). CDR3 in amino acids: CASRPTGGAGYTF. The CDR3 DNA follows: TGTGCCAGCAGACCCACAGGGGGCGCGGGCTACACCTTC.

The gene calls are TRBV6-4 and TRBJ1-2; no reliable D call. The length of the CDR3 is 16 residues. CDR1 and CDR2 (germline): MRHNA, SNTAGT. Between the trimmed V and J ends, which lost 0 bases and 5 bases, there was a span of 16 bases. CDR3 sequence reads: CASSDSMAAPTYGYTF. The CDR3 bases are TGTGCCAGCAGTGACTCGATGGCAGCACCGACTTATGGCTACACCTTC.

This chain joins TRBV19 and TRBJ1-2; 10 nucleotides match TRBD1. With V trimmed by 10 bases and J by 2 bases, 4 bases remained unmatched. Germline CDR1 reads LNHDA; CDR2 reads SQIVND (reference sequence). The CDR3 consists of 13 residues. CDR3 bases: TGTGCCACCCGGGACAGGGGCAACTATGGCTACACCTTC. Translated, it gives CATRDRGNYGYTF. The whole variable domain, filled in from reference TRBV19 and TRBJ1-2, reads DGGITQSPKYLFRKEGQNVTLSCEQNLNHDAMYWYRQDPGQGLRLIYYSQIVNDFQKGDIAEGYSVSREKKESFPLTVTSAQKNPTAFYLCATRDRGNYGYTFGSGTRLTVV.

The chain couples TRBV4-2 to TRBJ1-2; D remains ambiguous. Germline V gene lookup returns CDR1 LGHNA and CDR2 YNFKEQ. Deletions cut 1 base from V and 4 bases from J, with 13 bases between. The length of the CDR3 is 15 residues. CDR3 sequence reads: CASSQVPLSGYGYTF. The DNA for the CDR3 is TGTGCCAGCAGCCAAGTACCCTTATCCGGCTATGGCTACACCTTC.

The rearrangement joins TRBV27 to TRBJ2-1, with D possibly being TRBD2 (5 bases). V shed 6 bases and J shed 2 bases, with 8 bases lying between them. The germline V gene encodes CDR1 MNHEY and CDR2 SMNVEV (reference sequence). The length of the CDR3 is 13 residues. Written as DNA, the CDR3 is TGTGCCAGCAGGTCCGGGGCCTACAATGAGCAGTTCTTC. This encodes CASRSGAYNEQFF.

This clone was seen a single time. The CDR3 spells CASSSGHDVQETQYF. Here the CDR3 DNA reads TGTGCCAGCAGTTCGGGACACGACGTGCAAGAGACCCAGTACTTC. The V gene is TRBV28, the J gene TRBJ2-5, with a weak D call TRBD1 (6 bases). Trimming removed 4 bases at V and 2 bases at J, with 14 bases between. From germline, CDR1 is MDHEN and CDR2 SYDVKM. The CDR3 spans 15 residues.

This clone was observed a single time. The genes are TRBV2 and TRBJ2-5, with a possible D match to TRBD2 (5 bases). Deletions cut 5 bases from V and 3 bases from J, with 13 bases between. The CDR3 has 14 amino acids. The germline CDR1 and CDR2 sequences are SNHLY and FYNNEI. CDR3 nucleotides: TGTGCCAGCAGTCGCCAGCGGCGTGAAGAGACCCAGTACTTC. Translating it yields CASSRQRREETQYF.

The chain carries TRBV5-1 and TRBJ1-4; TRBD1 is a possible D gene (6 bases). CDR1 is SGHRS and CDR2 is YFSETQ in the germline V gene. CDR3 length: 17 amino acids. Deletions cut 2 bases from V and 0 bases from J, with 14 bases between. CDR3 region: CASSFYGQYATNEKLFF. In DNA form, the CDR3 reads TGCGCCAGCAGCTTCTACGGACAGTATGCAACTAATGAAAAACTGTTTTTT.

This clone showed up just once. This sequence joins TRBV9 and TRBJ1-1; the D is unclear. V shed 0 bases and J shed 3 bases, with 9 bases lying between them. In germline, CDR1 is SGDLS, CDR2 YYNGEE. The CDR3 extends over 14 amino acids. The DNA of the CDR3 is TGTGCCAGCAGCGTAGGATGGAGGGACACTGAAGCTTTCTTT. This sequence encodes CASSVGWRDTEAFF. The whole variable domain, remainder taken from reference TRBV9 and TRBJ1-1, is DSGVTQTPKHLITATGQRVTLRCSPRSGDLSVYWYQQSLDQGLQFLIQYYNGEERAKGNILERFSAQQFPDLHSELNLSSLELGDSALYFCASSVGWRDTEAFFGQGTRLTVV.

The V call is TRBV5-5, the J call TRBJ2-7; 11 bases fit TRBD2. V shed 3 bases and J 3 bases; nucleotides not matched to a gene: 5. The CDR3 is 15 residues long. Germline V gene data show CDR1 as SGHKS and CDR2 as YYEKEE (reference sequence). CDR3 DNA sequence: TGTGCCAGCAGCTATCAAGGGACTAGCGGCTACGAGCAGTACGTC. This codes for CASSYQGTSGYEQYV.

This clone has more than one count but fewer than ten. This chain connects TRBV18 to TRBJ1-5; possibly TRBD1 for D (5 bases). The V end lost 5 bases, the J end lost 4 bases, and 6 bases lay between the germline ends. Germline V gene data show CDR1 as KGHSH and CDR2 as LQKENI. This CDR3 spans 12 amino acids. Written as DNA, the CDR3 is TGTGCCAGCTCAGGGGGGAATCAGCCCCAGCATTTT. Its protein is CASSGGNQPQHF.

The rearrangement joins TRBV11-2 to TRBJ2-7, with TRBD2 as a possible D gene (6 bases). This CDR3 spans 13 amino acids. Germline CDR1 and CDR2: SGHAT and FQNNGV. The V end was cut by 0 bases, the J end by 4 bases, with 7 bases between. The CDR3 region is CASSLEGTYEQYF. CDR3 in DNA: TGTGCCAGCAGCTTAGAGGGGACTTACGAGCAGTACTTC.

This sequence joins TRBV5-1 and TRBJ2-5, with 11 nucleotides matching TRBD1. This CDR3 has 15 amino acids. V shed 0 bases, J shed 5 bases, and the junction held 3 bases outside the gene matches. Germline lookup yields CDR1 SGHRS and CDR2 YFSETQ. In DNA form, the CDR3 reads TGCGCCAGCAGCTTGGGGACAGGGGGCGCGGAGACCCAGTACTTC. Protein sequence: CASSLGTGGAETQYF.

The chain employs TRBV7-8 and TRBJ2-5; D call uncertain. V was trimmed by 6 bases and J by 1 base, leaving 12 bases between them. CDR1 SGHVS and CDR2 FQNEAQ come from the germline V gene. This CDR3 spans 14 amino acids. The CDR3 DNA sequence: TGTGCCAGCAGGCCCCGCGGCGTCCAAGAGACCCAGTACTTC. Protein: CASRPRGVQETQYF.